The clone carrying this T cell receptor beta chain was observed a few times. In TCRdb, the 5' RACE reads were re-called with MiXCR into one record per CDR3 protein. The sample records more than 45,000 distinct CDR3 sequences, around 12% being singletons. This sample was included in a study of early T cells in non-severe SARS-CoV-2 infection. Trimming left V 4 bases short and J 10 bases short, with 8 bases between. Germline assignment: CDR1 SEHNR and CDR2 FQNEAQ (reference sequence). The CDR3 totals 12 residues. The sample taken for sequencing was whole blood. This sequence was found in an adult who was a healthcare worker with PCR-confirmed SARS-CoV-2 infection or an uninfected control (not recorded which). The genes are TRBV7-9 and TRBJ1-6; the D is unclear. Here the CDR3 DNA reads TGTGCCAGCAGCTCCCTGGGCTCACCCCTCCACTTT. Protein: CASSSLGSPLHF.